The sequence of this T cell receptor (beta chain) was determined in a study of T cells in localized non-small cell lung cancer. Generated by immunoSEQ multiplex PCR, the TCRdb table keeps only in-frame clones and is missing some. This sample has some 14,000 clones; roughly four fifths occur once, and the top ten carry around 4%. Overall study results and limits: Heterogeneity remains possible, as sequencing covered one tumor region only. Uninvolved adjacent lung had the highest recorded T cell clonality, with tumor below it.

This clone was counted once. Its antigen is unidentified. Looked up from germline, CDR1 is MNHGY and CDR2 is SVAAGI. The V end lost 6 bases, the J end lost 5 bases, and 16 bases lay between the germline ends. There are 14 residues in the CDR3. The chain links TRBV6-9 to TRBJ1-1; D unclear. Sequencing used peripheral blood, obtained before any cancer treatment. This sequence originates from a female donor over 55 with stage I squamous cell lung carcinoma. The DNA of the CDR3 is TGTGCCAGCAGCCAACCCAAGTTGAGAACTGAAGCTTTCTTT. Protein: CASSQPKLRTEAFF.